The text below deals with one T cell receptor beta chain. Its ends do not fully match the called genes, so a read error is possible. Hyperthyroidism patients, all newly diagnosed, had under 2 months' duration and ages of 18 to 65. This sample is drawn from a study of Graves' ophthalmopathy and Graves' hyperthyroidism. Researchers took RNA transcripts and amplified TCR beta CDR3 regions from them. HTBI-primed RT-PCR formed the first round, and a multiplex PCR formed the second. MiXCR, run by TCRdb on the multiplex PCR reads, gives a single entry per CDR3 protein. The sample lists a few hundred thousand distinct CDR3 sequences, 15% occurring once. The TCR sequence derives from a woman younger than 35 with stable Graves' hyperthyroidism. The sample comprised peripheral blood.

The CDR3 coding sequence is TGTGCCAGCAGCCAAGGTGGCAGGGGAGCCTCACACCTCCACTTT. Its protein product is CASSQGGRGASHLHF. The gene calls are TRBV14 and TRBJ1-6; tentatively, D is TRBD1 (6 bases). The CDR3 has 15 amino acids. The germline CDR1 and CDR2 sequences are SGHDN and FVKESK.